Listed here are 21 T cell receptor beta chains from one sample, sequenced in a study of T cell clonality in common variable immunodeficiency. Sequencing used immunoSEQ multiplex PCR; TCRdb keeps in-frame clones, though not all of them. Altogether 55,000 or so clones were found in the sample, and no singletons occur. Sequenced: peripheral blood mononuclear cells. The receptors derive from a person aged 18-69 years in good health.

This clone was observed at least ten times. Sequencing ends 3 residues short of the CDR3 end; the germline J gene provides the rest. The chain is built from TRBV19 and TRBJ2-2; weak D call: TRBD1 (6 bases). The CDR3 has 16 residues. CDR1 LNHDA and CDR2 SQIVND come from the germline V gene (reference sequence). V lost 5 bases and J 2 bases, leaving 15 bases between the germline ends. CDR3: CASSHTGTTNTGELFF. CDR3 bases read: TGTGCCAGTAGTCACACCGGGACAACAAACACCGGGGAG.

This clone was seen ten or more times. The DNA ends 3 residues before the CDR3 does, and the rest of the CDR3 is filled in from the germline J gene. The same CDR3 can be traced to other DNA sequences in this sample. The rearrangement links TRBV2 to TRBJ1-4; possible D gene TRBD1, 5 bases. Trimming removed 6 bases from V and 4 bases from J, with 9 bases in between. CDR1 and CDR2 from the germline V gene are SNHLY and FYNNEI. The CDR3 has 13 residues. CDR3 bases read: TGTGCCAGCAGCCAAGGGGTTAATGAAAAA. It yields the protein CASSQGVNEK. The entire CDR3 protein reads CASSQGVNEKLFF.

Many counts were recorded for this clone. Sequencing ends 3 residues short of the CDR3 end; the germline J gene provides the rest. The chain links TRBV23-1 to TRBJ1-4, with D possibly TRBD1 on 6 matching bases. TRBV23-1 is an ORF, and what it does is uncertain. This CDR3 is 20 amino acids long. V was cut by 0 bases and J by 1 base, with 21 bases left in between. This CDR3 is CASSQSPPQGALVTNEKLFF. The sequenced part of the CDR3 DNA is TGCGCCAGCAGTCAATCCCCTCCACAGGGAGCGCTGGTAACTAATGAAAAA.

There are many counts of this clone. The read ends 3 residues shy of where the CDR3 ends; the end is completed using the germline J gene. The chain uses TRBV13 and TRBJ2-3; 13 nucleotides line up with TRBD2. The V gene's germline CDR1 is PRHDT and CDR2 FYEKMQ (reference sequence). The length of the CDR3 is 16 residues. J lost 6 bases, V lost 5 bases, and 8 bases had no gene match. The covered CDR3 bases are TGTGCCAGCAGCACCGGACTAGCGGGGGCCGCGGATACG. It specifies CASSTGLAGAADT. The complete CDR3 sequence is CASSTGLAGAADTQYF.

This clone was observed at least ten times. A read error may produce the germline difference seen at one junction end. The CDR3 extends 3 residues past the end of the read, so its final part is completed from the germline J gene. The gene calls are TRBV18 and TRBJ2-7; D may be TRBD1 or TRBD2 (6 bases each). Per germline, CDR1 KGHSH and CDR2 LQKENI. The CDR3 is 15 amino acids. CDR3 residues: CASSPRRQGRYEQYF. CDR3 bases read: TGTGCCAGCTCCCCACGTAGGCAGGGGAGGTACGAG.

This clone was observed at least ten times. The read terminates 3 residues ahead of where the CDR3 ends, so the germline J gene completes it. V usage is TRBV28 and J usage is TRBJ1-6; TRBD1 matches at 7 bases. The CDR3 is 16 residues long. V lost 5 bases, J lost 10 bases, and 14 bases stayed unmatched. Germline V gives CDR1 MDHEN, CDR2 SYDVKM. CDR3 DNA, as far as it was read: TGTGCCAGCAGTCTAACTCGGGACAGCCTGGGATCACCC. Translation gives CASSLTRDSLGSP. The entire CDR3 sequence reads CASSLTRDSLGSPLHF.

Concerning this clone itself: The read ends 3 residues before the CDR3 terminus; that terminus is restored from the germline J gene. The genes are TRBV11-3 and TRBJ1-3; possible D gene TRBD1, 5 bases. V was cut by 5 bases and J by 3 bases, with 8 bases left in between. CDR1 is SGHNT, CDR2 YENEEA, per germline. This CDR3 contains 13 residues. This CDR3 reads CASSQGVGNTIYF. CDR3 DNA, as far as it was read: TGTGCCAGCAGCCAGGGAGTTGGAAACACC.

This clone was seen many times. The sequenced part of the CDR3 DNA is TGTGCCAGCAGCGTAGGCGGCACAGATACG. Its translation is CASSVGGTDT. The entire CDR3 protein reads CASSVGGTDTQYF. This chain uses TRBV9 with TRBJ2-3; D unclear. The read ends 3 residues before the CDR3 terminus; that terminus is restored from the germline J gene. In germline, CDR1 is SGDLS, CDR2 YYNGEE. The CDR3 is 13 amino acids. The V gene lost 0 bases and the J gene lost 1 base, with 3 bases spanning the gap.

This clone was counted many times. Read data end 3 residues before the CDR3 end; the end is taken from the germline J gene. The chain is built from TRBV30 and TRBJ1-1; D might be TRBD1 (5 bases). Germline-derived CDR1 and CDR2 are GTSNPN and SVGIG (reference sequence). Trimming removed 0 bases from V and 4 bases from J, with 9 bases in between. This CDR3 has 13 amino acids. The CDR3 is CAWSVGASTEAFF. The sequenced part of the CDR3 DNA is TGTGCCTGGAGTGTAGGGGCGAGCACTGAA.

This clone has a count of ten or more. The sequence runs out 3 residues before the end of the CDR3; the remainder is reconstructed from the germline J gene. The chain carries TRBV20-1 and TRBJ2-5; 14 nucleotides match TRBD2. V lost 5 bases, J lost 5 bases, and 4 bases stayed unmatched. Germline V gives CDR1 DFQATT, CDR2 SNEGSKA (reference sequence). The CDR3 is made up of 14 amino acids. The part of the CDR3 DNA that was read is TGCAGTGCTGGGGGACTAGCGGGAGTTGAGACC. Translated, it gives CSAGGLAGVET. The whole CDR3 protein reads CSAGGLAGVETQYF.

This clone was recorded at least ten times. The read ends 3 residues early relative to the CDR3; the germline J gene fills the gap. This rearrangement joins TRBV5-1 to TRBJ2-3, with 7 bases aligning to TRBD2. This CDR3 region has 16 residues. CDR1 is SGHRS, CDR2 YFSETQ, per germline. J was trimmed by 4 bases and V by 1 base; bases with no gene match: 9. Incomplete CDR3 DNA: TGCGCCAGCAGCTTGATAGGACGGACTAGATCAGATACG. This translates into CASSLIGRTRSDT. The complete CDR3 reads CASSLIGRTRSDTQYF.

This clone was detected many times. The read halts 3 residues ahead of the CDR3 end, with the missing end drawn from the germline J gene. The chain has TRBV6-1 and TRBJ1-2, with 7 nucleotides matching TRBD1. Trimming removed 4 bases from V and 7 bases from J; junction bases left unmatched: 6. The CDR3 is 13 amino acids. Germline-derived CDR1 and CDR2 are MNHNS and SASEGT. Incomplete CDR3 DNA: TGTGCCAGCAGTGTCGACAGGGAAGGTGGC. Its protein product is CASSVDREGG. The CDR3 reads in full as CASSVDREGGYTF.

This clone was seen ten or more times. The read halts 3 residues ahead of the CDR3 end, with the missing end drawn from the germline J gene. The J gene is TRBJ2-5, the V gene TRBV2, with 13 bases fitting TRBD2. This CDR3 is 15 amino acids long. V was clipped by 6 bases and J by 2 bases; unmatched bases: 3. The germline V gene encodes CDR1 SNHLY and CDR2 FYNNEI. CDR3 sequence: CASSGLAGVQETQYF. The CDR3 DNA, read in part, is TGTGCCAGCAGCGGACTAGCGGGAGTTCAAGAGACC.

This clone came up many times. The CDR3 end is not reached by the read, which stops 3 residues before it; the germline J gene fills it in. The chain couples TRBV12-3 or TRBV12-4 to TRBJ2-3; TRBD2 matches 12 bases. The CDR3 loop spans 16 amino acids. The V gene end was trimmed by 5 bases and the J gene end by 5 bases; junction bases not matched to a gene: 8. The CDR3 here is CASSKLAGGLRDTQYF. Incomplete CDR3 DNA: TGTGCCAGCAGTAAGCTAGCGGGAGGGCTGAGAGATACG.

This clone appeared many times. The CDR3 end lies 3 residues beyond the end of the read and is filled in from the germline J gene. Other nucleotide sequences from this sample produce the same CDR3. This sequence joins TRBV7-3 and TRBJ2-5; D is ambiguous. This CDR3 region has 13 residues. Germline V gene lookup returns CDR1 SGHTA and CDR2 FQGTGA. V shed 1 base and J shed 1 base, with 4 bases lying between them. The covered CDR3 bases are TGTGCCAGCAGCTTAAACAGCCAAGAGACC. Amino acids: CASSLNSQET. The full CDR3 is CASSLNSQETQYF.

This clone appeared many times. The read falls 3 residues short of the CDR3 end, and the missing part is taken from the germline J gene. V is TRBV28 and J is TRBJ2-3; TRBD1 matches 7 bases. Germline assignment: CDR1 MDHEN and CDR2 SYDVKM. The CDR3 extends over 16 amino acids. The V and J ends lost 5 bases and 0 bases, in that order; junction bases with no gene match: 8. The CDR3 region is CASSAIHRGSTDTQYF. The CDR3 DNA, read in part, is TGTGCCAGCAGTGCCATTCACAGGGGAAGCACAGATACG.

This clone was observed many times. With the read ending 3 residues before the CDR3 end, the germline J gene is used to fill in that end. The rearrangement joins TRBV2 to TRBJ1-4, with D possibly being TRBD1 (6 bases). The CDR3 has 15 residues. Looked up from germline, CDR1 is SNHLY and CDR2 is FYNNEI. V gave up 4 bases and J gave up 6 bases, with 15 bases separating them. The CDR3: CASSGAGTLDEKLFF. The sequenced CDR3 bases are TGTGCCAGCAGTGGGGCAGGGACACTCGATGAAAAA.

This clone was observed many times. The read comes to an end 3 residues before the CDR3 does, leaving the germline J gene to fill in the end. The chain links TRBV5-1 to TRBJ2-3; TRBD1 agrees at 8 bases. The V gene end was trimmed by 4 bases and the J gene end by 4 bases; junction bases not matched to a gene: 8. The CDR3 runs to 15 residues. CDR1 is SGHRS and CDR2 is YFSETQ in the germline V gene. The part of the CDR3 DNA that was read is TGCGCCAGCAGCAAGACAGGGGACCTGCCAGATACG. Its protein product is CASSKTGDLPDT. The full CDR3 protein reads CASSKTGDLPDTQYF.

This clone was counted a few times. Read coverage stops 3 residues before the CDR3 terminus; the germline J gene supplies the remainder. This rearrangement joins TRBV2 to TRBJ2-7; weak D call: TRBD1 (6 bases). Per germline, CDR1 SNHLY and CDR2 FYNNEI. There are 13 residues in the CDR3. The germline V and J ends were trimmed by 6 bases and 5 bases, with 14 bases remaining between them. The sequenced CDR3 bases are TGTGCCAGCAGGGGGGCAACCCTCCACGAG. It yields the protein CASRGATLHE. The full-length CDR3 reads as CASRGATLHEQYF.

This clone has a count of ten or more. Read coverage stops 3 residues before the CDR3 terminus; the germline J gene supplies the remainder. The chain is built from TRBV7-7 and TRBJ2-1, with TRBD2 matching 7 bases. Germline V CDR1 and CDR2: SSHAT, FNYEAQ (reference sequence). This CDR3 has 16 amino acids. V dropped 4 bases and J dropped 0; count of bases not matched to a gene: 6. The CDR3 loop reads CASSSRAGDSYNEQFF. The sequenced CDR3 bases are TGTGCCAGCAGCTCAAGGGCGGGGGACTCCTACAATGAG.

This clone appeared many times. The CDR3 is cut off 3 residues early in the read; its end comes from the germline J gene. The chain has TRBV10-3 and TRBJ2-7; 10 nucleotides line up with TRBD2. V was clipped by 3 bases and J by 3 bases; unmatched bases: 5. CDR3 length: 15 amino acids. CDR1 is ENHRY and CDR2 is SYGVKD in the germline V gene. The sequenced part of the CDR3 DNA is TGTGCCATCAGTGATCCTCTAGCGGGAGTCTACGAG. It specifies CAISDPLAGVYE. The whole CDR3 region reads CAISDPLAGVYEQYF.